This is a list of T cell receptor beta chains from one sample in a study of spatial heterogeneity in lung cancer. TCRdb recomputed calls from the 5' RACE reads with MiXCR, one row per CDR3 protein. The repertoire includes about 48,000 distinct CDR3 sequences, around 5.2% of them detected once, and around 10% sits in the top ten. Sequencing used PBMCs, obtained at surgery. The receptor set was obtained from a male donor with early-stage non-small cell lung cancer. Both conserved end residues are part of each CDR3. D genes are given only for firm matches. Some rows have no size entry. The others give once, few or many, or a class for an expanded clone.

D gene,J gene,clone size,V gene,CDR3 DNA,CDR3 protein
-,TRBJ1-2,many,TRBV20-1,TGCAGTGCTAGAGTACAGGGTGGGGACTATGGCTACACCTTC,CSARVQGGDYGYTF
TRBD2,TRBJ2-7,few,TRBV20-1,TGCAGTGCCAAACTAGCGGGAGGTTCCTACGAGCAGTACTTC,CSAKLAGGSYEQYF
TRBD1,TRBJ1-5,many,TRBV6-5,TGTGCCAGCAGTCGTGGGGACAGGAGCAATCAGCCCCAGCATTTT,CASSRGDRSNQPQHF
-,TRBJ2-1,many,TRBV4-3,TGCGCCAGCAGCCCAATGCAGGGTTCCAATGAGCAGTTCTTC,CASSPMQGSNEQFF
TRBD2,TRBJ2-5,few,TRBV7-6,TGTGCCAGCAGCTTGGGGCTAGCGGGGCTTAAAGAGACCCAGTACTTC,CASSLGLAGLKETQYF
-,TRBJ1-1,many,TRBV5-1,TGCGCCAGCAGCTTGGAACTGAACACTGAAGCTTTCTTT,CASSLELNTEAFF
-,TRBJ1-2,many,TRBV7-2,TGTGCCAGCAGCTTAGATGGACGGTTCTATGGCTACACCTTC,CASSLDGRFYGYTF
-,TRBJ1-4,many,TRBV12-3/TRBV12-4,TGTGCCAGTGGTTTGGGAGTAGGCCGAGGGAAACTGTTTTTT,CASGLGVGRGKLFF
-,TRBJ2-1,-,TRBV20-1,TGCAGTGAGGGACGGCAGGGGTTCTACAATGAGCAGTTCTTC,CSEGRQGFYNEQFF
TRBD2,TRBJ2-1,many,TRBV5-1,TGCGCCAGCAGCGCTGGACTAGCGGGAGGCTTGCATGAGCAGTTCTTC,CASSAGLAGGLHEQFF
TRBD2,TRBJ2-7,-,TRBV11-1,TGTGCCAGCAGCTTAGGAAGGAGCGGGAGACCAACCTACGAGCAGTACTTC,CASSLGRSGRPTYEQYF
TRBD2,TRBJ2-1,many,TRBV10-3,TGTGCCATCAGTTCCGGGACTAGAAACAATGAGCAGTTCTTC,CAISSGTRNNEQFF
TRBD2,TRBJ2-5,many,TRBV7-9,TGTGCCAGCAGAAAAGGGCTAGCGGGAAGCCAAGAGACCCAGTACTTC,CASRKGLAGSQETQYF
-,TRBJ2-6,many,TRBV5-1,TGCGCCAGCAGCCCGATAGCGACCGGGCATGGGGCCAACGTCCTGACTTTC,CASSPIATGHGANVLTF
-,TRBJ1-1,many,TRBV2,TGTGCCAGCAGTGAATTCGTCGGCACTGAAGCTTTCTTT,CASSEFVGTEAFF
-,TRBJ2-2,many,TRBV4-2,TGTGCCAGCAGCCCGAGGACGACAGCGAACACCGGGGAGCTGTTTTTT,CASSPRTTANTGELFF
TRBD2,TRBJ2-5,many,TRBV6-6,TGTGCCAGCAGCTGGACTAGCGGGAGGGTCGAACAAGAGACCCAGTACTTC,CASSWTSGRVEQETQYF
TRBD1,TRBJ1-1,-,TRBV19,TGTGCCAGTACCCAAGGGGGCAGGACTGAAGCTTTCTTT,CASTQGGRTEAFF
TRBD2,TRBJ2-7,many,TRBV29-1,TGCAGCGTTGAAACCAGCGGGGGTAGCTCCTACGAGCAGTACTTC,CSVETSGGSSYEQYF
-,TRBJ2-6,many,TRBV12-3/TRBV12-4,TGTGCCAGCTTGCAGGGCTCTGGGGCCAACGTCCTGACTTTC,CASLQGSGANVLTF
-,TRBJ2-1,many,TRBV6-5,TGTGCCAGCAGTAACGGAGGGCTTAGAGACAATGAGCAGTTCTTC,CASSNGGLRDNEQFF
TRBD2,TRBJ2-2,-,TRBV18,TGTGCCAGCTCACCACCGAACCTAGCGGGAGAAGGGGAGCTGTTTTTT,CASSPPNLAGEGELFF
TRBD1,TRBJ1-1,-,TRBV12-3/TRBV12-4,TGTGCCAGCAGTCCACTGGGACAGGGACGAATCACTGAAGCTTTCTTT,CASSPLGQGRITEAFF
TRBD1,TRBJ2-5,many,TRBV5-1,TGCGCCAGCAGCTTAAGACAGGGGGAGACCCAGTACTTC,CASSLRQGETQYF
-,TRBJ1-1,many,TRBV7-2,TGTGCCAGCAGCCCTTTTCTGGGGGGCACTGAAGCTTTCTTT,CASSPFLGGTEAFF
-,TRBJ2-3,many,TRBV14,TGTGCCAGCAGTCCCTTCACAGATACGCAGTATTTT,CASSPFTDTQYF
-,TRBJ1-1,few,TRBV3-1,TGTGCCAGCAGCCAACTTATTCGGGACACTGAAGCTTTCTTT,CASSQLIRDTEAFF
-,TRBJ2-7,many,TRBV29-1,TGCAGCGTGGAGGGACTCCACGAGCAGTACTTC,CSVEGLHEQYF
-,TRBJ2-7,medium-sized,TRBV5-4,TGTGCCAGCAGCTCCCTCGGGTACGAGCAGTACTTC,CASSSLGYEQYF
-,TRBJ2-5,many,TRBV13,TGTGCCAGCAGCGAAGCCCGCCAGACCCAGTACTTC,CASSEARQTQYF
-,TRBJ2-3,-,TRBV23-1,TGCGCCAGCAGGGGTACAGGGACAGATACGCAGTATTTT,CASRGTGTDTQYF
-,TRBJ1-5,many,TRBV6-2/TRBV6-3,TGTGCCAGCAGTTACACCCTACAGGAGGTATCCGGTCAGCCCCAGCATTTT,CASSYTLQEVSGQPQHF
-,TRBJ2-3,many,TRBV7-2,TGTGCCAGCAGCTTAGGCCCCCCAGATACGCAGTATTTT,CASSLGPPDTQYF
TRBD2,TRBJ2-7,many,TRBV19,TGTGCCAGTAGCCCCGGACTAGCGATCGGAGATGACGAGCAGTACTTC,CASSPGLAIGDDEQYF
TRBD1,TRBJ2-1,-,TRBV20-1,TGCAGTGCCGCCACAGGGGGGATCTACAATGAGCAGTTCTTC,CSAATGGIYNEQFF
TRBD1,TRBJ2-1,many,TRBV6-5,TGTGCCAGCAAGCAGGGGGCTTTTGGCAATGAGCAGTTCTTC,CASKQGAFGNEQFF
-,TRBJ2-1,many,TRBV7-2,TGTGCCAGCAAGCGGGACAACTTCAATGAGCAGTTCTTC,CASKRDNFNEQFF
-,TRBJ2-1,few,TRBV24-1,TGTGCCACCCGGGACTCCGGACGCTATGAGCAGTTCTTC,CATRDSGRYEQFF
TRBD2,TRBJ2-5,many,TRBV5-1,TGCGCCAGCAGCTGGGGGGGACTAGGAGACCTCCAAGAGACCCAGTACTTC,CASSWGGLGDLQETQYF
-,TRBJ2-1,many,TRBV12-3/TRBV12-4,TGTGCCAGCAGCATGACTTCGTACAATGAGCAGTTCTTC,CASSMTSYNEQFF
TRBD1,TRBJ1-1,many,TRBV20-1,TGCAGTGCTAACCGGGACAGTAACACTGAAGCTTTCTTT,CSANRDSNTEAFF
-,TRBJ1-1,-,TRBV6-2/TRBV6-3,TGTGCCAGCAGCTACGGCTACCCTAATTGGAACACTGAAGCTTTCTTT,CASSYGYPNWNTEAFF
-,TRBJ2-1,many,TRBV18,TGTGCCAGCTCCCTCAGGCTGGATGAGCAGTTCTTC,CASSLRLDEQFF
-,TRBJ2-4,-,TRBV18,TGTGCCAGCTCACCAGACCACGGGAACATTCAGTACTTC,CASSPDHGNIQYF
TRBD1,TRBJ1-1,many,TRBV29-1,TGCAGCGTATCAACAGGGGCTTTAGCTTTCTTT,CSVSTGALAFF
TRBD2,TRBJ2-1,many,TRBV29-1,TGCAGCGTTTCTAGCGGGAGTTCCTCCTACAATGAGCAGTTCTTC,CSVSSGSSSYNEQFF
-,TRBJ2-3,many,TRBV11-2,TGTGCCAGCAGCTGGGCTAGCAGGCCAGATACGCAGTATTTT,CASSWASRPDTQYF
TRBD1,TRBJ2-2,-,TRBV19,TGTGCCAGCAGAAACAGGGGGGACGGGGAGCTGTTTTTT,CASRNRGDGELFF
-,TRBJ2-5,many,TRBV20-1,TGCAGTGCTAGAGATAGGCGACTTAAACAAGAGACCCAGTACTTC,CSARDRRLKQETQYF
-,TRBJ2-5,many,TRBV20-1,TGCAGTGCCCCTGACAGGAGGGGACAAGAGACCCAGTACTTC,CSAPDRRGQETQYF
TRBD2,TRBJ2-5,many,TRBV6-5,TGTGCCAGCAGCCCTCGTAGTTCCGCGGGAGGCCGGGAGACCCAGTACTTC,CASSPRSSAGGRETQYF
-,TRBJ2-1,few,TRBV7-9,TGTGCCAGCAGCCCTCAGGGAAACTACAATGAGCAGTTCTTC,CASSPQGNYNEQFF
TRBD1,TRBJ1-2,many,TRBV4-1,TGCGCCAGCAGCCGCACCCCCCCGGACAGGGAAGGCTACACCTTC,CASSRTPPDREGYTF
-,TRBJ1-1,many,TRBV4-3,TGCGCCAGCAGCCAAGATTTTGCAGAGAGCGCTGAAGCTTTCTTT,CASSQDFAESAEAFF
TRBD2,TRBJ2-5,few,TRBV5-6,TGTGCCAGCAGCTTTGGACTAGCGGGAGGCTCTGAGACCCAGTACTTC,CASSFGLAGGSETQYF
TRBD1,TRBJ2-2,many,TRBV12-3/TRBV12-4,TGTGCCAGCAGCAGGACAGGGGGTAACACCGGGGAGCTGTTTTTT,CASSRTGGNTGELFF
-,TRBJ1-5,many,TRBV24-1,TGTGCCACCAGTCCCTCGGAAGGATATCAGCCCCAGCATTTT,CATSPSEGYQPQHF
-,TRBJ2-3,many,TRBV29-1,TGCAGTTTGGAAGGGCAGGGGACAGATACGCAGTATTTT,CSLEGQGTDTQYF
TRBD2,TRBJ2-3,many,TRBV20-1,TGCAGTGCCCTGACTAGCGGGAACCCAGACTATTCAAATACGCAGTATTTT,CSALTSGNPDYSNTQYF